This TCR beta chain stems from a study of T-cell reconstitution after alpha-beta-depleted transplantation in children. Study-wide results and limits: Reportedly, only several hundred clones from non-depleted graft cells drove alpha-beta T-cell counts at about two months. T-cell counts and diversity at one year post-transplant came mainly from newly produced T cells.

The library targeted TCRbeta and was prepared with unique molecular identifiers. TCRdb independently ran MiXCR on the PCR reads; one entry per CDR3 protein. The data hold 600,000 or so distinct CDR3 sequences, with 23% observed a single time. Deletions cut 0 bases from V and 4 bases from J, with 11 bases between. CDR1 and CDR2 (germline): KGHDR, SFDVKD. There are 15 residues in the CDR3. In its sample, this clonotype was seen many times. The antigen is not known. This material consisted of PBMCs, mostly from graft donor cells, taken 360 days after TCRalphabeta/CD19-depleted stem cell transplant. The TCR comes from a boy in the first two years of life who had a stem cell transplant for acute myeloid leukemia, so the T cells may come from the graft donor. This sequence joins TRBV24-1 and TRBJ2-5; the D gene could be TRBD1 or TRBD2 (5 bases each). Here the CDR3 DNA reads TGTGCCACCAGTGATTTGGAACAGGCGGGAGAGACCCAGTACTTC. Protein sequence: CATSDLEQAGETQYF.